This T cell receptor beta chain was profiled in a study of PD-1 blockade in classical Hodgkin lymphoma. Study-wide results and limits: The repertoire differences lack a defined cause, possibly disease activity or prior therapy. Before treatment, TCR diversity in newly diagnosed patients was reportedly lower than in healthy donors.

A word on this clone: Its antigen is unidentified.

The V gene lost 1 base and the J gene lost 4 bases, with 8 bases spanning the gap. The CDR3 runs to 13 residues. The germline V gene encodes CDR1 SGHRS and CDR2 YFSETQ. Some clones are missing from TCRdb's copy, which holds only in-frame ones; the method was immunoSEQ multiplex PCR. The data show 25,000 to 35,000 clones, 88% seen once. Indicated time point: newly diagnosed, previously untreated cHL patient sample. It was by magnetic negative selection that CD4+ T cells were purified from thawed PBMCs. The authors compared against newly diagnosed, untreated classical Hodgkin lymphoma PBMCs. The rearrangement joins TRBV5-1 to TRBJ1-1; no firm D call. The sample was CD4+ T cells from blood. The sequence came from a human donor with classical Hodgkin lymphoma. CDR3 protein: CASSLQETTEAFF. CDR3 in DNA: TGCGCCAGCAGCTTGCAGGAAACCACTGAAGCTTTCTTT. Complete variable domain (other parts from reference TRBV5-1 and TRBJ1-1): KAGVTQTPRYLIKTRGQQVTLSCSPISGHRSVSWYQQTPGQGLQFLFEYFSETQRNKGNFPGRFSGRQFSNSRSEMNVSTLELGDSALYLCASSLQETTEAFFGQGTRLTVV.